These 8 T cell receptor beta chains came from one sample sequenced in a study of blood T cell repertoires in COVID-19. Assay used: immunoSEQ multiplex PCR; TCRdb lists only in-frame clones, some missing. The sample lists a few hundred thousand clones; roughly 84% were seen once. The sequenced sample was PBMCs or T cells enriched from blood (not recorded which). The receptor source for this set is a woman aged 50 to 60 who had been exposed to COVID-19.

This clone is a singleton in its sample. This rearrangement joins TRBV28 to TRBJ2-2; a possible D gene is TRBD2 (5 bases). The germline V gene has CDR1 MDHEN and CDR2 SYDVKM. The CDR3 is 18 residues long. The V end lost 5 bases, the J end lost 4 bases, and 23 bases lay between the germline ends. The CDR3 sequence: CASSRGGGPDMGTGELFF. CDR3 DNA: TGTGCCAGCAGTCGGGGTGGTGGCCCCGATATGGGCACCGGGGAGCTGTTTTTT.

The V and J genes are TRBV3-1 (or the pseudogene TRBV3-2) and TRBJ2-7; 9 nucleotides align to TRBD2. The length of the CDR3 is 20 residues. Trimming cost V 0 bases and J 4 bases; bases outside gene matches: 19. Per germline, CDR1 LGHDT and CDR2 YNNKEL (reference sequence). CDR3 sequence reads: CASSQDLVRPSGEGRYEQYF. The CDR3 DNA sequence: TGTGCCAGCAGCCAAGATCTGGTTAGGCCTAGCGGGGAGGGTAGGTACGAGCAGTACTTC.

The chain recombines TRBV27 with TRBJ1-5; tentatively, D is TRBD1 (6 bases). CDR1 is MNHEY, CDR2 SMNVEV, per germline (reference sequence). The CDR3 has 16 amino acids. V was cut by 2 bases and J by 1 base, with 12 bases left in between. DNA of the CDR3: TGTGCCAGCAGTTTAGGGGGCGGTGAGAGCAATCAGCCCCAGCATTTT. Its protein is CASSLGGGESNQPQHF.

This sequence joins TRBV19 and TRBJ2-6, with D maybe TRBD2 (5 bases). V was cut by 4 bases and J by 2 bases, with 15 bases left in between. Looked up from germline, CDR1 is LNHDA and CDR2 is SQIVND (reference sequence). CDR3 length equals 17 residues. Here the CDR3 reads CASSTRQRETGANVLTF. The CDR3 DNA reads TGTGCCAGTAGTACGCGTCAGAGGGAGACTGGGGCCAACGTCCTGACTTTC.

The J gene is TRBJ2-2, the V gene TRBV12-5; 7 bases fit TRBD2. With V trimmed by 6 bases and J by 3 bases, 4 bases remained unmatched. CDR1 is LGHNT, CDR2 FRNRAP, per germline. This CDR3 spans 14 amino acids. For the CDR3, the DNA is TGTGCTAGTGGGCTCGCGGGGGACACCGGGGAGCTGTTTTTT. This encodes CASGLAGDTGELFF.

CDR3 DNA sequence: TGTGCCAGCAGCGATTTTAAGTCTCCTAGGGCTTTCTTT. It translates to CASSDFKSPRAFF. This chain joins TRBV7-9 and TRBJ1-1; D call uncertain. CDR1 is SEHNR, CDR2 FQNEAQ, per germline (reference sequence). There are 13 residues in the CDR3. Trimming removed 5 bases from V and 11 bases from J, with 18 bases in between.

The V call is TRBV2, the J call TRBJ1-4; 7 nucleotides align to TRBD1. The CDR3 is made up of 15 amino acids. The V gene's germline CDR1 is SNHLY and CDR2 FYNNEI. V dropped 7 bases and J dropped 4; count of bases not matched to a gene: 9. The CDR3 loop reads CASIRRRQGNEKLFF. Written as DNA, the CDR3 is TGTGCCAGCATCAGAAGGCGACAGGGTAATGAAAAACTGTTTTTT. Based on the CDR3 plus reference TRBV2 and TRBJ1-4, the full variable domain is EPEVTQTPSHQVTQMGQEVILRCVPISNHLYFYWYRQILGQKVEFLVSFYNNEISEKSEIFDDQFSVERPDGSNFTLKIRSTKLEDSAMYFCASIRRRQGNEKLFFGSGTQLSVL.

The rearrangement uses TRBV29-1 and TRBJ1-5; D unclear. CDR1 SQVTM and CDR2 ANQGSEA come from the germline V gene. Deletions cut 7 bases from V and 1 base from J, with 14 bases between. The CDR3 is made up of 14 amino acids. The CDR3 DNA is TGCAGCGCCTCCCTTGGGAGGAGCAATCAGCCCCAGCATTTT. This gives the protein CSASLGRSNQPQHF.